This passage covers 19 T cell receptor beta chains from one sample sequenced in a study of a mutant IDH1 vaccine in newly diagnosed glioma. Sequencing was performed with immunoSEQ multiplex PCR; in TCRdb, only in-frame clones are kept and a portion is missing. This repertoire shows 70,000 to 95,000 clones, approximately 80% found once; its top ten account for about 5.2%. Specified time point: baseline, week 1 (first vaccination visit). This sample's treatment: pre-vaccination baseline after standard-of-care therapy. The specimen was PBMCs, collected from a glioma patient treated with radiotherapy, temozolomide or both. The receptor source for this set is a man aged 35 to 55 with glioma. Some clones in this sample may be carry-over from other donors' samples.

V and J are TRBV5-4 and TRBJ1-1; a possible D gene is TRBD1 (5 bases). The germline V gene has CDR1 SGHNT and CDR2 YYREEE (reference sequence). CDR3 length: 14 amino acids. V shed 4 bases and J shed 2 bases, with 12 bases lying between them. The CDR3, as DNA: TGTGCCAGCAGCCCGGGACGGCGCAACACTGAAGCTTTCTTT. Its translation: CASSPGRRNTEAFF. The full variable domain, rest sourced from reference TRBV5-4 and TRBJ1-1, is ETGVTQSPTHLIKTRGQQVTLRCSSQSGHNTVSWYQQALGQGPQFIFQYYREEENGRGNFPPRFSGLQFPNYSSELNVNALELDDSALYLCASSPGRRNTEAFFGQGTRLTVV.

J is TRBJ1-1 and V is TRBV27, with 10 positions matching TRBD1. From germline, CDR1 is MNHEY and CDR2 SMNVEV (reference sequence). The CDR3 is 13 amino acids. V dropped 4 bases and J dropped 10; count of bases not matched to a gene: 6. The CDR3 loop is CASSWDRGRGAFF. The CDR3 DNA reads TGTGCCAGCAGTTGGGACAGGGGCAGGGGAGCTTTCTTT.

The chain couples TRBV6-5 to TRBJ1-2; TRBD1 agrees at 9 bases. The germline V gene has CDR1 MNHEY and CDR2 SVGAGI. The CDR3 covers 14 residues. Unmatched junction bases numbered 3, after V lost 2 bases and J lost 5 bases. Here the CDR3 reads CASSYADRGYGYTF. The CDR3, as DNA: TGTGCCAGCAGTTACGCGGACAGGGGATATGGCTACACCTTC.

This chain uses TRBV27 with TRBJ1-6, with TRBD1 identical over 7 bases. Germline lookup yields CDR1 MNHEY and CDR2 SMNVEV (reference sequence). This CDR3 region has 14 residues. V was clipped by 6 bases and J by 8 bases; unmatched bases: 7. The CDR3 DNA follows: TGTGCCAGCAGAAGAGACAGGGACCATTCACCCCTCCACTTT. Translation gives CASRRDRDHSPLHF.

This sequence joins TRBV6-1 and TRBJ1-6; D is undetermined. This CDR3 comprises 13 residues. Germline values: CDR1 MNHNS, CDR2 SASEGT. V was cut by 5 bases and J by 7 bases, with 9 bases left in between. In DNA form, the CDR3 reads TGTGCCAGCAGTAGACAAGAGAATTCACCCCTCCACTTT. Its protein product is CASSRQENSPLHF.

J is TRBJ1-2 and V is TRBV18, with 11 bases that match TRBD1. This CDR3 spans 13 amino acids. The V gene's germline CDR1 is KGHSH and CDR2 LQKENI. J lost 10 bases, V lost 3 bases, and 4 bases had no gene match. CDR3 in DNA: TGTGCCAGCTCACCGGGACAGGGGGGGGTCTACACCTTC. Residues: CASSPGQGGVYTF.

The chain couples TRBV6-1 to TRBJ1-6; D is unresolved. The CDR3 runs 14 residues. Germline V gene data show CDR1 as MNHNS and CDR2 as SASEGT. The V end was cut by 9 bases, the J end by 1 base, with 10 bases between. For the CDR3, the DNA is TGTGCCAGTAGGGAGGTATCCTATAATTCACCCCTCCACTTT. It is translated as CASREVSYNSPLHF.

V is TRBV5-4 and J is TRBJ2-1; the D gene is possibly TRBD2 (6 bases). Germline V gene sequence: CDR1 SGHNT, CDR2 YYREEE (reference sequence). V dropped 5 bases and J dropped 6 bases, with 18 bases sitting between them. This CDR3 spans 15 amino acids. The CDR3 reads CASSRISGGSNEQFF. The CDR3 nucleotides are TGTGCCAGCAGTCGCATTTCCGGGGGAAGCAATGAGCAGTTCTTC. The variable domain in full, with the rest retrieved from reference TRBV5-4 and TRBJ2-1, is ETGVTQSPTHLIKTRGQQVTLRCSSQSGHNTVSWYQQALGQGPQFIFQYYREEENGRGNFPPRFSGLQFPNYSSELNVNALELDDSALYLCASSRISGGSNEQFFGPGTRLTVL.

The chain is built from TRBV6-1 and TRBJ1-5, with 8 bases matching TRBD1. The junction had 4 bases not matched to a gene; V was cut back by 4 bases and J by 2 bases. Germline V gene sequence: CDR1 MNHNS, CDR2 SASEGT. This CDR3 has 15 residues. The CDR3 loop is CASSVDRDGNQPQHF. CDR3 DNA: TGTGCCAGCAGTGTGGACAGGGATGGCAATCAGCCCCAGCATTTT.

Here the CDR3 reads CASSYGGGAYEQYF. The CDR3 region has the DNA TGTGCCAGCAGTTACGGCGGGGGGGCGTACGAGCAGTACTTC. This chain links TRBV6-5 with TRBJ2-7, with 9 nucleotides matching TRBD2. J was trimmed by 4 bases and V by 2 bases; bases with no gene match: 3. The CDR3 runs 14 residues. Germline assignment: CDR1 MNHEY and CDR2 SVGAGI.

The chain employs TRBV4-2 and TRBJ1-1, with D hard to call. From germline, CDR1 is LGHNA and CDR2 YNFKEQ. The CDR3 totals 14 residues. Trimming pared 0 bases from V and 10 bases from J, leaving 15 bases between. The CDR3 loop reads CASSQDLNGLGAFF. In DNA form, the CDR3 reads TGTGCCAGCAGCCAAGATCTAAACGGACTCGGAGCTTTCTTT.

The rearrangement joins TRBV7-9 to TRBJ2-5, with TRBD1 as a possible D gene (6 bases). The CDR3 is 14 amino acids. Germline V gives CDR1 SEHNR, CDR2 FQNEAQ (reference sequence). V shed 1 base and J shed 3 bases, with 9 bases lying between them. CDR3: CASSLVYREETQYF. The CDR3 DNA reads TGTGCCAGCAGCTTAGTTTACAGGGAAGAGACCCAGTACTTC.

V gene TRBV29-1 combines with J gene TRBJ2-5; D tentatively fits TRBD1 or TRBD2 (7 bases each). From germline, CDR1 is SQVTM and CDR2 ANQGSEA. V was clipped by 4 bases and J by 7 bases, with 16 bases between them. This CDR3 region has 13 residues. Here the CDR3 DNA reads TGCAGCGTTGGGATTACAGGGGAGGGGACCCAGTACTTC. Its protein is CSVGITGEGTQYF.

V gene TRBV6-5 combines with J gene TRBJ1-5, with no clear D. Trimming removed 5 bases from V and 1 base from J, with 9 bases in between. The length of the CDR3 is 14 residues. Germline-derived CDR1 and CDR2 are MNHEY and SVGAGI. For the CDR3, the DNA is TGTGCCAGCAGTCCCGACCGCAGCAATCAGCCCCAGCATTTT. Its translation: CASSPDRSNQPQHF.

The chain employs TRBV19 and TRBJ2-2; 14 bases map to TRBD2. J was trimmed by 6 bases and V by 7 bases; bases with no gene match: 4. From germline, CDR1 is LNHDA and CDR2 SQIVND (reference sequence). The CDR3 sequence is 15 residues long. The CDR3, as DNA: TGTGCCAGTAAAAAGGGACTAGCGGGGGCCGGGGAGCTGTTTTTT. Translating it yields CASKKGLAGAGELFF.

This clone was observed a few times. The chain uses TRBV6-6 and TRBJ1-3, with D unresolved. Trimming left V 10 bases short and J 1 base short, with 8 bases between. CDR1 and CDR2 (germline): MNHNY, SVGAGI (reference sequence). The CDR3 covers 12 residues. The CDR3 DNA follows: TGTGCCATCTCCAAGTCTGGAAACACCATATATTTT. It is translated as CAISKSGNTIYF.

The chain carries TRBV5-4 and TRBJ2-7; 9 bases line up with TRBD1. V shed 0 bases and J 3 bases; nucleotides not matched to a gene: 4. This CDR3 has 15 residues. In germline, CDR1 is SGHNT, CDR2 YYREEE (reference sequence). The DNA for the CDR3 is TGTGCCAGCAGCTTGGGGGGGACAGGGCGCTACGAGCAGTACTTC. This encodes CASSLGGTGRYEQYF.

This clone was found once. The chain has TRBV6-5 and TRBJ1-2; a weak D match, TRBD1 (5 bases). The V gene lost 2 bases and the J gene lost 4 bases, with 17 bases spanning the gap. Germline values: CDR1 MNHEY, CDR2 SVGAGI. The CDR3 loop spans 16 amino acids. CDR3 amino acids: CASSYAGNTFSYGYTF. CDR3 sequence (DNA): TGTGCCAGCAGTTACGCAGGGAATACCTTTTCCTATGGCTACACCTTC.

The J gene is TRBJ1-6, the V gene TRBV7-9; tentative D call: TRBD1 (5 bases). The CDR3 totals 14 residues. Per the germline V gene, CDR1 is SEHNR and CDR2 is FQNEAQ (reference sequence). V lost 11 bases and J 10 bases, leaving 21 bases between the germline ends. In DNA form, the CDR3 reads TGTGCCTACCGCTCGGGACCGAGCCAGTCACCCCTCCACTTT. Translating gives CAYRSGPSQSPLHF. The full variable domain, its missing parts supplied by reference TRBV7-9 and TRBJ1-6, is DTGVSQNPRHKITKRGQNVTFRCDPISEHNRLYWYRQTLGQGPEFLTYFQNEAQLEKSRLLSDRFSAERPKGSFSTLEIQRTEQGDSAMYLCAYRSGPSQSPLHFGNGTRLTVT.